Listed below are T cell receptor beta chains from one sample, sequenced in a study of human T cells and chemical hapten exposure. TCRdb passed the RACE reads through MiXCR, listing each CDR3 protein once. This table holds tens of thousands of distinct CDR3 sequences, 8% to 10% found once. The sample here was whole blood, taken in connection with sensitization to the hapten diphenylcyclopropenone (DPC). The receptors stem from a middle-aged woman with alopecia areata. Some clones in this sample may be carry-over from other donors' samples. The CDR3 runs from the conserved cysteine through the conserved F or W. Each record gives: clone size, J gene, V gene, CDR3 protein. Some rows mark clone size as missing; the rest say once, few, many or name a class of expanded clone.

>many|TRBJ1-5|TRBV23-1
CASSTTGTGDSNQPQHF
>many|TRBJ2-7|TRBV18
CASSHGTVGGYEQYF
>few|TRBJ2-2|TRBV6-5
CASSQLGGPGELFF
>many|TRBJ2-7|TRBV10-3
CAIRRALTGTGGDEQYF
>NA|TRBJ2-7|TRBV28
CASSLTYRYNYEQYF
>many|TRBJ1-5|TRBV20-1
CSARDTPNSNQPQHF
>many|TRBJ1-2|TRBV5-6
CASSLRGEGYTF
>many|TRBJ1-2|TRBV28
CASSLSAGHGYTF
>NA|TRBJ2-3|TRBV12-3/TRBV12-4
CASSFGRGGRFLSTDTQYF
>many|TRBJ1-5|TRBV28
CASRMTGGRNQPQHF
>few|TRBJ2-3|TRBV28
CASSAVTDTQYF
>NA|TRBJ2-6|TRBV12-3/TRBV12-4
CASSLEPGAGANVLTF
>few|TRBJ2-5|TRBV6-2/TRBV6-3
CASRPGVAGGPQYF
>NA|TRBJ1-1|TRBV7-2
CASSLDRGLTEAFF
>many|TRBJ2-3|TRBV20-1
CSARDLSLTSGGNTQYF
>many|TRBJ1-1|TRBV6-5
CASSYFSRTNTEAFF
>NA|TRBJ1-3|TRBV7-2
CASSLVGRTAGNTIYF
>many|TRBJ2-1|TRBV29-1
CSVIPIEDTYNEQFF
>NA|TRBJ1-1|TRBV7-6
CASSLRQGLEITEAFF
>NA|TRBJ1-5|TRBV28
CASKVSNQPQHF
>few|TRBJ2-7|TRBV29-1
CSVGQGGYEQYF
>few|TRBJ2-4|TRBV11-1
CASSLAPTGDIQYF
>NA|TRBJ2-1|TRBV20-1
CSARRGGLYNEQFF
>many|TRBJ2-1|TRBV12-3/TRBV12-4
CASSPGGSRYNEQFF
>many|TRBJ2-3|TRBV28
CASGLTSGDTDTQYF
>many|TRBJ2-1|TRBV4-3
CASSQAGNEQFF
>many|TRBJ2-3|TRBV18
CASTRGRGWSTDTQYF
>NA|TRBJ2-1|TRBV6-1
CASSGGTSGVLEQFF
>many|TRBJ2-5|TRBV10-3
CAISESPAKETQYF
>NA|TRBJ2-1|TRBV5-1
CASSLERGGIYNEQFF
>few|TRBJ2-3|TRBV11-2
CASSLVGTDTDTQYF
>NA|TRBJ2-3|TRBV7-2
CASSSLTSGGAYTQYF
>many|TRBJ1-5|TRBV4-2
CASTQRSGKDQPQHF
>few|TRBJ1-5|TRBV29-1
CSATGGGPQHF
>many|TRBJ1-2|TRBV7-2
CASRGQGANGYTF
>few|TRBJ1-3|TRBV4-3
CASSQGDSAAGNTIYF
>many|TRBJ1-5|TRBV4-1
CASSQVSPGGGNQPQHF
>few|TRBJ1-2|TRBV6-2/TRBV6-3
CASSPTGTFANYGYTF
>many|TRBJ1-2|TRBV2
CASLRDRDYGYTF
>few|TRBJ1-1|TRBV20-1
CSARDRLEAFF
>few|TRBJ2-2|TRBV7-2
CASSPPSGTPNTGELFF